This passage covers 13 T cell receptor beta chains from one sample sequenced in a study of OX40 agonist ivuxolimab in advanced cancers. Library generation was performed with the immunoSEQ multiplex PCR assay. The source is immuneACCESS, and TCRdb retained only in-frame sequences with V and J called. Part of the clones is not carried over; for the studies checked, unresolved V genes explain less than half of this, and the remainder is unexplained. This sample gives tens of thousands of clones in total; roughly 89% of them show up just once. 13% to 15% of the sample is in the top ten clones. The specimen comprised CD4+ or CD8+ T cells sorted from blood, sampled in a trial of the OX40 agonist ivuxolimab. The receptor source for this set is an adult with an advanced solid tumor such as melanoma, head and neck, liver or kidney cancer.

This clone is a singleton in its sample. The DNA for the CDR3 is TGTGCCAGCAGCTCGACAGGGGGCTCGGAGACCCAGTACTTC. Its translation: CASSSTGGSETQYF. V gene TRBV11-3 combines with J gene TRBJ2-5; 10 bases are shared with TRBD1. This CDR3 has 14 residues. The J segment lost 5 bases and the V segment lost 4 bases, leaving 4 bases of the junction unmatched. Per germline, CDR1 SGHNT and CDR2 YENEEA.

The chain uses TRBV2 and TRBJ2-1, with 9 positions matching TRBD2. The junction had 3 bases not matched to a gene; V was cut back by 4 bases and J by 5 bases. Germline CDR1 and CDR2: SNHLY and FYNNEI. The CDR3 runs to 14 residues. The CDR3 DNA reads TGTGCCAGCAGTGGTCTAGCGGGGAACAATGAGCAGTTCTTC. This translates into CASSGLAGNNEQFF.

The V call is TRBV5-1, the J call TRBJ2-5, with D possibly being TRBD2 (5 bases). V gave up 0 bases and J gave up 5 bases, with 17 bases separating them. The length of the CDR3 is 16 residues. Germline V gene lookup returns CDR1 SGHRS and CDR2 YFSETQ. The CDR3 loop reads CASSLGVWRLVETQYF. The CDR3 DNA reads as TGCGCCAGCAGCTTGGGGGTTTGGAGGTTGGTGGAGACCCAGTACTTC.

Details on this clone: The junction and the germline gene differ at one end; a read error may be behind it. The genes are TRBV27 and TRBJ2-7; TRBD1 agrees at 7 bases. The germline V gene has CDR1 MNHEY and CDR2 SMNVEV (reference sequence). This CDR3 region has 16 residues. CDR3 loop: CASSISVGTVAYEQYF. As DNA, the CDR3 is TGTGCCAGCAGTATATCAGTTGGGACAGTGGCGTACGAGCAGTACTTC.

This clone was seen more than once but under ten times. The genes are TRBV7-2 and TRBJ1-1; D not resolved. V was trimmed by 3 bases and J by 5 bases, leaving 10 bases between them. The CDR3 spans 13 residues. The germline V gene encodes CDR1 SGHTA and CDR2 FQGNSA. The chain's CDR3 is CASSLRGGTEAFF. The DNA of the CDR3 is TGTGCCAGCAGCTTGCGAGGTGGGACTGAAGCTTTCTTT. Based on the CDR3 plus reference TRBV7-2 and TRBJ1-1, the full variable domain is GAGVSQSPSNKVTEKGKDVELRCDPISGHTALYWYRQSLGQGLEFLIYFQGNSAPDKSGLPSDRFSAERTGGSVSTLTIQRTQQEDSAVYLCASSLRGGTEAFFGQGTRLTVV.

This clone showed up just once. The chain uses TRBV29-1 and TRBJ1-4; TRBD1 matches at 8 bases. Germline lookup yields CDR1 SQVTM and CDR2 ANQGSEA. The CDR3 is 12 amino acids. The ends lost 3 bases at V and 10 bases at J; junction bases unmatched: 4. The CDR3 sequence is CSVEGTGGKLFF. CDR3 sequence (DNA): TGCAGCGTTGAGGGGACAGGAGGAAAACTGTTTTTT.

This clone has just one count. V usage is TRBV10-3 and J usage is TRBJ1-2; 7 bases agree with TRBD1. Germline assignment: CDR1 ENHRY and CDR2 SYGVKD. J gave up 7 bases and V 3 bases, and 8 bases lay outside the gene matches. The CDR3 length is 14 residues. CDR3 residues: CAISDSGTAFGYTF. CDR3 coding DNA: TGTGCCATCAGTGATTCCGGGACAGCGTTTGGCTACACCTTC.

The gene calls are TRBV27 and TRBJ2-1; D not certain. CDR3 size: 12 residues. CDR1 and CDR2 (germline): MNHEY, SMNVEV (reference sequence). Trimming took 7 bases from V and 9 from J, leaving 13 bases between them. CDR3 in amino acids: CASNKQKGEQFF. CDR3 nucleotide sequence: TGTGCCAGCAATAAGCAGAAGGGTGAGCAGTTCTTC.

The chain links TRBV14 to TRBJ2-7, with TRBD2 as a possible D gene (7 bases). V lost 4 bases and J 5 bases, leaving 18 bases between the germline ends. The CDR3 totals 15 residues. From germline, CDR1 is SGHDN and CDR2 FVKESK. CDR3 region: CASSLGGGGRHEQYF. CDR3 bases: TGTGCCAGCAGCCTCGGAGGGGGGGGGAGGCACGAGCAGTACTTC.

The chain joins TRBV5-5 to TRBJ2-2, with TRBD1 as a possible D gene (6 bases). The germline V gene encodes CDR1 SGHKS and CDR2 YYEKEE (reference sequence). The CDR3 covers 16 residues. V was clipped by 2 bases and J by 6 bases, with 17 bases between them. CDR3 sequence reads: CASSFTGSGAAGELFF. Here the CDR3 DNA reads TGTGCCAGCAGCTTTACAGGGTCTGGAGCGGCCGGGGAGCTGTTTTTT.

The chain combines TRBV7-9 with TRBJ2-1; TRBD2 is a possible D gene (6 bases). Trimming shortened V by 1 base and J by 10 bases, and 8 bases separated the two germline ends. CDR1 and CDR2 from the germline V gene are SEHNR and FQNEAQ (reference sequence). This CDR3 region has 12 residues. CDR3 region: CASSLVGLEQFF. The CDR3 bases are TGTGCCAGCAGCTTAGTGGGACTCGAGCAGTTCTTC.

The chain has TRBV2 and TRBJ1-4, with TRBD1 matching over 8 bases. CDR3 length: 13 amino acids. V gave up 8 bases and J gave up 5 bases; unmatched junction bases: 4. Germline CDR1 is SNHLY and CDR2 is FYNNEI. This CDR3 is CASARQGNEKLFF. DNA for the CDR3: TGTGCCAGCGCCCGACAGGGGAATGAAAAACTGTTTTTT.

V usage is TRBV6-5 and J usage is TRBJ1-5, with D uncertain. The V gene lost 6 bases and the J gene lost 3 bases, with 9 bases spanning the gap. CDR3 size: 13 residues. Germline V CDR1 and CDR2: MNHEY, SVGAGI. CDR3 loop: CASRPGYNQPQHF. The CDR3 DNA sequence: TGTGCCAGCAGGCCAGGCTACAATCAGCCCCAGCATTTT.